This T cell receptor beta chain was identified in a study of post-analysis software for immune sequencing data. Across the study: Relapsing-remitting, secondary progressive and progressive-relapsing courses of multiple sclerosis were included. Study outcomes and limitations: Compared with controls, patients showed significantly lower normalized Chao1 diversity. Included in a set of four or five TRBV segments more frequent in patients than controls were TRBV5-6, TRBV5-1 and TRBV20-1. When the samples were clustered directly with F measure, those that had been prepared in the same batch showed strong co-clustering.

Unique molecular identifiers tagged the TCR beta cDNA libraries. cDNA molecules numbering roughly 0.5 million came from roughly 1.1 to 9.2 million T cells. TCRdb passed the PCR reads through MiXCR, listing each CDR3 protein once. The table has about 760,000 distinct CDR3 sequences, around 27% seen once. This clonotype was found a few times. Its target is unknown. The CDR3 totals 13 residues. V lost 1 base and J lost 7, with 11 bases in between. Sequencing used blood. The chain combines TRBV12-3 or TRBV12-4 with TRBJ2-7, with D perhaps matching TRBD2 (6 bases). The TCR comes from a girl between 5 and 17 years old with multiple sclerosis. The CDR3 reads CASSLERAGEQYF. The CDR3 DNA reads TGTGCCAGCAGTTTAGAAAGGGCGGGAGAGCAGTACTTC.